This T cell receptor beta chain stems from a study of blood T cell repertoires in COVID-19. CDR1 and CDR2 from the germline V gene are SGHTS and YDEGEE. The germline V and J ends were trimmed by 2 bases and 7 bases, with 13 bases remaining between them. The length of the CDR3 is 15 residues. Clones were sequenced by immunoSEQ multiplex PCR, and TCRdb holds only the in-frame ones, with some missing. The table has 250,000 or so clones, approximately 86% seen once. This sequence was found in a man in his thirties or forties with active or convalescent COVID-19. The specimen was peripheral blood. The chain combines TRBV5-8 with TRBJ1-6; D is unresolved. The CDR3 DNA reads TGTGCCAGCAGCTTCGTTGCCCAGTCCAATTCACCCCTCCACTTT. Its translation is CASSFVAQSNSPLHF.